This T cell receptor (beta chain) originates from a study of blood T cell repertoires in COVID-19. Study at large: The study drew acute and convalescent COVID-19 samples from the United States, Italy and Spain.

The germline V gene has CDR1 SGHAT and CDR2 FQNNGV. With 5 bases removed from V and 9 bases from J, the gap between germline ends came to 14 bases. The CDR3 spans 13 residues. Profiled with immunoSEQ multiplex PCR; TCRdb holds only in-frame clones, not every one. The sample records tens of thousands of clones, approximately 91% being singletons. The TCR was taken from a woman of 80 years or more with acute or convalescent COVID-19. The chain has TRBV11-2 and TRBJ1-5; no firm D call. Specimen: peripheral blood. CDR3 sequence: CASSRGVTAPQHF. CDR3 coding DNA: TGTGCCAGCAGCCGCGGGGTCACGGCGCCCCAGCATTTT.